This TCR beta chain was captured by sequencing in a study of identical twins. MiXCR, run by TCRdb on the 5' RACE reads, gives a single entry per CDR3 protein. This repertoire shows about 240,000 distinct CDR3 sequences, roughly 10% found once; its top ten account for more than 8.5%. CDR3 length: 15 amino acids. CDR1 is SGHTA and CDR2 is FQGNSA in the germline V gene. With 5 bases removed from V and 4 bases from J, the gap between germline ends came to 14 bases. The V and J genes are TRBV7-2 and TRBJ2-2; D tentatively reads TRBD1 or TRBD2 (5 bases each). Material: memory T cells sorted from blood. The clonotype comes from a man in his fifties or sixties in good health. The CDR3 region is CASSPVGLATGELFF. Here the CDR3 DNA reads TGTGCCAGCAGCCCAGTGGGGCTAGCCACCGGGGAGCTGTTTTTT.